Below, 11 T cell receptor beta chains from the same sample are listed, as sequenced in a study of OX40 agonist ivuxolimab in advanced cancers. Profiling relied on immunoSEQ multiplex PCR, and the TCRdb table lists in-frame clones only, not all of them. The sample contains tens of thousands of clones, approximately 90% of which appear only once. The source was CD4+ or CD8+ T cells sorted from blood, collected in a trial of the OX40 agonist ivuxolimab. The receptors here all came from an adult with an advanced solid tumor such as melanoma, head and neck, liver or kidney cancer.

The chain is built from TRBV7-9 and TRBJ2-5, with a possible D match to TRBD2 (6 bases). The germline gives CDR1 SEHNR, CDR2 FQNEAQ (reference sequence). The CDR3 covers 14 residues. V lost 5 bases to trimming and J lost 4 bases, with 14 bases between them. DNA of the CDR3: TGTGCCAGCAGCCAAAACGGGGGAAGAGAGACCCAGTACTTC. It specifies CASSQNGGRETQYF.

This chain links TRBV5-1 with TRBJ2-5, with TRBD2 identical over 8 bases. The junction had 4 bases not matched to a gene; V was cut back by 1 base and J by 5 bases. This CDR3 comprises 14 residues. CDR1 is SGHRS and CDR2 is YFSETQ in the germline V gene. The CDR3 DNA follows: TGCGCCAGCAGCTTGTTTCAGCGGGGGGAGACCCAGTACTTC. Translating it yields CASSLFQRGETQYF. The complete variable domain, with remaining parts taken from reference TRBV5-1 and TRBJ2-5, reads KAGVTQTPRYLIKTRGQQVTLSCSPISGHRSVSWYQQTPGQGLQFLFEYFSETQRNKGNFPGRFSGRQFSNSRSEMNVSTLELGDSALYLCASSLFQRGETQYFGPGTRLLVL.

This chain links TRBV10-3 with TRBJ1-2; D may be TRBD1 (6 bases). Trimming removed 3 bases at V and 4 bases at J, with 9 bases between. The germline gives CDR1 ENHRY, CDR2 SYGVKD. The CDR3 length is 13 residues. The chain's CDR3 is CAISDGQTYGYTF. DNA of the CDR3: TGTGCCATCAGTGATGGACAGACCTATGGCTACACCTTC.

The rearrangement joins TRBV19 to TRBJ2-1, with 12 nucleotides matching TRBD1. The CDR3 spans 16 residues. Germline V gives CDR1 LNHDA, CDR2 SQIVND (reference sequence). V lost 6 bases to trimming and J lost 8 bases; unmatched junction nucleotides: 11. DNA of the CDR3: TGTGCCAGTAGAAACACCGGGACAGGGGGCAGGTATGAGCAGTTCTTC. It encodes CASRNTGTGGRYEQFF.

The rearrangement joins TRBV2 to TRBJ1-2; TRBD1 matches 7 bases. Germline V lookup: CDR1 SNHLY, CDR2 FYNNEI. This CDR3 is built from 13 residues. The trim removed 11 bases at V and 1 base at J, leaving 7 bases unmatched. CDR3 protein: CASRTGLNYGYTF. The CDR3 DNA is TGTGCCTCTCGGACAGGACTTAACTATGGCTACACCTTC.

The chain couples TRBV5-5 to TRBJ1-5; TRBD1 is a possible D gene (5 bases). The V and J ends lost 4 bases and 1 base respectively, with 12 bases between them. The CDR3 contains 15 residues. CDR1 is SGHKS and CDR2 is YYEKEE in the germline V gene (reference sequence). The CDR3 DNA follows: TGTGCCAGCAGCCCCTGGTCAGGGAGCAATCAGCCCCAGCATTTT. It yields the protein CASSPWSGSNQPQHF.

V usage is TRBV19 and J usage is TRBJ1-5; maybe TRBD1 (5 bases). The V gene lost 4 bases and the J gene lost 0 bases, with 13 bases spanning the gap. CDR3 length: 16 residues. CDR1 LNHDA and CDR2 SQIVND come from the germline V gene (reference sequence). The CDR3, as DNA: TGTGCCAGTAGTACTCAGGGTTTCTATAGCAATCAGCCCCAGCATTTT. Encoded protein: CASSTQGFYSNQPQHF.

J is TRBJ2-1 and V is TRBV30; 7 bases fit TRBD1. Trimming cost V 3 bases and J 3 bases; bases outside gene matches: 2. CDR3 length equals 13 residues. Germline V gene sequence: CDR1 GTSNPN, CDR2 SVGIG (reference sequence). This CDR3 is CAWSGDSYNEQFF. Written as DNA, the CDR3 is TGTGCCTGGAGCGGGGACAGCTACAATGAGCAGTTCTTC.

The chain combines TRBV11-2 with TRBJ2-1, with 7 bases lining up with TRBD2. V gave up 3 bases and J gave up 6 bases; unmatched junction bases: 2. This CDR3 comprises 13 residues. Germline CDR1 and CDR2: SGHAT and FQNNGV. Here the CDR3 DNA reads TGTGCCAGCAGCTTGGGACTAACCAATGAGCAGTTCTTC. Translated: CASSLGLTNEQFF.

In DNA form, the CDR3 reads TGTGCCAGCAGCTACGGGGGACGATCCTACGAGCAGTACTTC. The encoded protein is CASSYGGRSYEQYF. The gene calls are TRBV4-2 and TRBJ2-7; possible D gene TRBD2, 6 bases. This CDR3 comprises 14 residues. The V gene lost 5 bases and the J gene lost 1 base, with 12 bases spanning the gap. From germline, CDR1 is LGHNA and CDR2 YNFKEQ.

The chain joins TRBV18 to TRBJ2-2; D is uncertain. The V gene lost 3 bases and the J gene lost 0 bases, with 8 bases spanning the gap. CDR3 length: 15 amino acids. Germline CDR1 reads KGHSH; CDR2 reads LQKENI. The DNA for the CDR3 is TGTGCCAGCTCACCGGGGAACGCGAACACCGGGGAGCTGTTTTTT. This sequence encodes CASSPGNANTGELFF.